The clone carrying this T cell receptor (beta chain) was detected ten times or more. The antigen is not known. The data derive from a study of T cells in Graves' hyperthyroidism and ophthalmopathy. Study-level information: Peripheral blood was secured at the point of initial diagnosis, before any treatment. Study-wide results and limits: Ophthalmopathy and stable hyperthyroidism were told apart by a 13 V-J model.

Per germline, CDR1 MDHEN and CDR2 SYDVKM. This CDR3 is 15 amino acids long. V lost 4 bases and J 4 bases, leaving 13 bases between the germline ends. Amplified TCR beta CDR3 regions came from RNA transcripts. The HTBI set primed first-round TCR CDR3 RT-PCR. Each CDR3 protein is one row after TCRdb ran MiXCR on the multiplex PCR reads. The sample lists some 300,000 distinct CDR3 sequences, about 14% occurring once. The sequencing input was blood. V gene TRBV28 combines with J gene TRBJ2-2; D perhaps matches TRBD2 (5 bases). The origin of this receptor is a woman aged 30 to 39 with Graves' hyperthyroidism that later progressed to Graves' ophthalmopathy. CDR3 region: CASSYRWRSTGELFF. The CDR3 DNA sequence: TGTGCCAGCAGTTACCGCTGGAGGTCCACCGGGGAGCTGTTTTTT.